The present T cell receptor (beta chain) was sequenced within a study of CD8 T cells in Susac syndrome. Findings of the study overall: A relatively small number of individuals underwent TCR sequencing and HLA analysis.

CD8+ and CD4+ T cells from blood underwent TCR beta sequencing. TEMRA cells were FACS-enriched and CD8+ and CD4+ T cells negatively isolated. Trimming took 4 bases from V and 5 from J, leaving 8 bases between them. The CDR3 extends over 13 amino acids. Germline lookup yields CDR1 LNHDA and CDR2 SQIVND (reference sequence). This clonotype was observed a single time. The antigen remains unidentified. 0.5 to 1 ug RNA was reverse transcribed with random hexamers. TCRdb ran MiXCR on the immunoSEQ multiplex PCR reads and lists one entry per CDR3 protein. The sample shows about 300,000 distinct CDR3 sequences, approximately 90% of them seen only once.

The chain couples TRBV19 to TRBJ1-4; D is perhaps TRBD1 (6 bases). This sequence was found in a human donor with multiple sclerosis. Sample: CD4+ T cells from PBMCs. As DNA, the CDR3 is TGTGCCAGTAGTAACAGGGAAAATGAAAAACTGTTTTTT. Its protein product is CASSNRENEKLFF.